These 5 T cell receptor beta chains came from one sample sequenced in a study of immune evolution from preneoplasia to lung adenocarcinoma. TCRdb keeps only in-frame clones here, not all; method: immunoSEQ multiplex PCR. The data hold over 9,500 clones, with approximately 90% observed a single time. Sequenced input: FFPE invasive lung adenocarcinoma tissue. The receptor source for this set is a person aged 70 to 85 with invasive lung adenocarcinoma. Some clones in this sample may be carry-over from other donors' samples.

The rearrangement uses TRBV6-5 and TRBJ2-2, with D unclear. Germline V gives CDR1 MNHEY, CDR2 SVGAGI. V was shortened by 6 bases and J by 6 bases, with 8 bases between the two germline ends. The CDR3 is made up of 12 amino acids. The CDR3 DNA follows: TGTGCCAGCAGAAGTAACGCCGGGGAGCTGTTTTTT. Its translation is CASRSNAGELFF.

The V gene is TRBV6-5, the J gene TRBJ1-1; D is perhaps TRBD1 (5 bases). Trimming cost V 6 bases and J 1 base, with 15 bases left between them. There are 15 residues in the CDR3. Germline V gives CDR1 MNHEY, CDR2 SVGAGI. CDR3 sequence: CASSPGMSGNTEAFF. CDR3 in DNA: TGTGCCAGCAGCCCAGGGATGTCCGGGAACACTGAAGCTTTCTTT.

This sequence joins TRBV4-1 and TRBJ2-7; 10 bases map to TRBD2. There are 15 residues in the CDR3. Per germline, CDR1 MGHRA and CDR2 YSYEKL. J gave up 4 bases and V 3 bases, and 6 bases lay outside the gene matches. The CDR3 DNA reads as TGCGCCAGCAGCCACCCTAGCGGGGGACAATACGAGCAGTACTTC. It yields the protein CASSHPSGGQYEQYF.

The rearrangement uses TRBV25-1 and TRBJ1-2, with D tentatively TRBD1 (5 bases). V dropped 5 bases and J dropped 4 bases, with 11 bases sitting between them. Germline assignment: CDR1 MGHDK and CDR2 SYGVNS. This CDR3 has 13 amino acids. The DNA of the CDR3 is TGTGCCAGCAGTTTCGGGGCGACCTATGGCTACACCTTC. It specifies CASSFGATYGYTF.

The chain joins TRBV5-1 to TRBJ2-7, with TRBD2 matching over 7 bases. Looked up from germline, CDR1 is SGHRS and CDR2 is YFSETQ. The CDR3 length is 16 residues. With 0 bases clipped from V and 4 bases from J, the junction kept 10 bases outside the gene matches. DNA of the CDR3: TGCGCCAGCAGCTTGGATTCGGGGGGATCGGGTTACGAGCAGTACTTC. Its translation: CASSLDSGGSGYEQYF.